This record concerns one T cell receptor beta chain sequence. Its antigen is not known. Produced via immunoSEQ multiplex PCR; TCRdb's table is partial and in-frame only. The table includes 90,000 to 100,000 clones, approximately 90% detected once. These data originate in a study of OX40 agonist ivuxolimab in advanced cancers. The wider study: At 0.01 to 10 mg/kg, ivuxolimab was administered intravenously to patients every 2 weeks. Patients enrolled in dose escalation were diagnosed with hepatocellular carcinoma, melanoma, renal cell or head and neck cancer. Study-level points and caveats: Determination of antigen specificity was not performed for the expanded peripheral T cells.

Germline V gene sequence: CDR1 KGHSH, CDR2 LQKENI. This CDR3 is 16 amino acids long. Trimming took 3 bases from V and 4 from J, leaving 19 bases between them. This chain connects TRBV18 to TRBJ2-7; D remains unclear. This sequence was found in an adult with an advanced solid tumor such as melanoma, head and neck, liver or kidney cancer. Sequencing was performed on CD4+ or CD8+ T cells sorted from blood, taken in a trial of the OX40 agonist ivuxolimab. CDR3 nucleotide sequence: TGTGCCAGCTCACCGGTAAGGGTCCGAAATGTTTACGAGCAGTACTTC. It specifies CASSPVRVRNVYEQYF.